This T cell receptor beta chain derives from a study of graft-versus-host responses after intestinal transplantation. Sequencing was performed with immunoSEQ multiplex PCR; in TCRdb, only in-frame clones are kept and a portion is missing. The profile covers around 130,000 clones, with approximately 92% appearing a single time and roughly 0.16% taken by the ten largest. The CDR3 has 14 residues. Trimming shortened V by 1 base and J by 0 bases, and 6 bases separated the two germline ends. Germline loops: CDR1 SGHTA, CDR2 FQGNSA. Worth noting for this clone: What it binds is unknown.

V usage is TRBV7-2 and J usage is TRBJ1-1; D unclear. The clonotype comes from a human donor who received an intestinal transplant. This sample comprised unstimulated CD4+ T cells sorted from spleen or lymph node cells, obtained before intestinal transplant. As DNA, the CDR3 is TGTGCCAGCAGCTTAGGGACGGTGAACACTGAAGCTTTCTTT. This codes for CASSLGTVNTEAFF.